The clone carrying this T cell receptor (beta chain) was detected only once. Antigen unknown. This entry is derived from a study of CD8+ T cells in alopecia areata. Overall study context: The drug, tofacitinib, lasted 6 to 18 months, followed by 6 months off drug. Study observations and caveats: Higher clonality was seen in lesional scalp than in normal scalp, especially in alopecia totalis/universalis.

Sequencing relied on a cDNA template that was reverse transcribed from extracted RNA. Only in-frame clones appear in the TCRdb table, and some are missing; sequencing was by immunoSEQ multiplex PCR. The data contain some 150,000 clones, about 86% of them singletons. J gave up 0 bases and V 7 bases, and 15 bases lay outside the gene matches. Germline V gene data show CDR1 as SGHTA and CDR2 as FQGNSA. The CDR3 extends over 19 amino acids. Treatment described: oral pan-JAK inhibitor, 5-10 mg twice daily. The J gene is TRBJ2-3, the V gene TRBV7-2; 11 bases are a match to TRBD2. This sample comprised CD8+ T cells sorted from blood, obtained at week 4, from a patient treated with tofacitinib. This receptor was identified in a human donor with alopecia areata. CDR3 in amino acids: CASIQRGASGRISTDTQYF. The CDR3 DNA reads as TGTGCCAGCATCCAGAGAGGGGCTAGCGGGAGGATTAGCACAGATACGCAGTATTTT.